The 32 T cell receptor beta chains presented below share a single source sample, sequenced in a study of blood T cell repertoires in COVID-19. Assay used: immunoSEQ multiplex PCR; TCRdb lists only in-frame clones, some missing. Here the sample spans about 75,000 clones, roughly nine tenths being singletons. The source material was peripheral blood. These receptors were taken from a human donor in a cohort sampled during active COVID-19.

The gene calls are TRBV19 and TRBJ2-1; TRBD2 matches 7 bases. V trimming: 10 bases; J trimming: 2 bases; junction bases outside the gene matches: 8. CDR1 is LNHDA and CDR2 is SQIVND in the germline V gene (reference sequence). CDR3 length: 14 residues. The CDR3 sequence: CATSGGSTYNEQFF. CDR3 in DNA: TGTGCCACCTCCGGCGGGAGCACCTACAATGAGCAGTTCTTC.

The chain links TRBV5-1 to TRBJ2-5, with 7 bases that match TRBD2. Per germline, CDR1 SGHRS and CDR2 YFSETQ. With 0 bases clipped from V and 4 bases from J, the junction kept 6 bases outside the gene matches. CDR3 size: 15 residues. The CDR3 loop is CASSLAGRVGETQYF. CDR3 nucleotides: TGCGCCAGCAGCTTGGCAGGGAGGGTAGGAGAGACCCAGTACTTC.

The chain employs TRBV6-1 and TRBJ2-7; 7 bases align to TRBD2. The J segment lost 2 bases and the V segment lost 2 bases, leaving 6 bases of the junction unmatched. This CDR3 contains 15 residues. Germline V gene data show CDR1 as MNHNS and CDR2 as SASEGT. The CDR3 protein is CASSEWSGVTYEQYF. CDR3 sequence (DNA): TGTGCCAGCAGTGAATGGAGCGGGGTCACCTACGAGCAGTACTTC.

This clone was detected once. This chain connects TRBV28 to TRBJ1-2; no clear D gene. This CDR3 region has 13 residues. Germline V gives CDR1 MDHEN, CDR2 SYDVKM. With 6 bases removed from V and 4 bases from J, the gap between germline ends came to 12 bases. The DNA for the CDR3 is TGTGCCAGCAGACCGGGTCCATCCTATGGCTACACCTTC. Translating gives CASRPGPSYGYTF.

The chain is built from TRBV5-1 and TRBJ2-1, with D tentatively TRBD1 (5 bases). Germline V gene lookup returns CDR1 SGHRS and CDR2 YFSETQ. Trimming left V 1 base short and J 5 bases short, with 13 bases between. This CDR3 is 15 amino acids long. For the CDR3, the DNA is TGCGCCAGCAGCTTGCATCAGGGAAGCAACAATGAGCAGTTCTTC. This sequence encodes CASSLHQGSNNEQFF.

CDR3 in DNA: TGTGCCAGCAGCTTAGTTGGCGAGGGGGTTTACACTGAAGCTTTCTTT. Its translation: CASSLVGEGVYTEAFF. This chain uses TRBV11-2 with TRBJ1-1, with D perhaps matching TRBD1 (6 bases). The V end lost 1 base, the J end lost 3 bases, and 15 bases lay between the germline ends. CDR3 length: 16 residues. Per germline, CDR1 SGHAT and CDR2 FQNNGV.

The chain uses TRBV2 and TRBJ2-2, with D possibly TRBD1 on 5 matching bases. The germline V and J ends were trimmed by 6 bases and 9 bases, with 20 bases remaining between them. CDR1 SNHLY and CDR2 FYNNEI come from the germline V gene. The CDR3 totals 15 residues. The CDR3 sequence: CASRRSTGSIWELFF. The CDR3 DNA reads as TGTGCCAGCAGGAGGAGTACAGGATCTATATGGGAGCTGTTTTTT.

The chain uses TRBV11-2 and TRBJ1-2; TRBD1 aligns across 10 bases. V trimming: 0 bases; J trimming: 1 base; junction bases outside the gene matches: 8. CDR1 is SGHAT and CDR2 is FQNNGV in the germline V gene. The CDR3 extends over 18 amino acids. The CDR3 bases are TGTGCCAGCAGCTTAGAGTGGACAGGGGGACCAATTAACTATGGCTACACCTTC. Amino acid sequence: CASSLEWTGGPINYGYTF.

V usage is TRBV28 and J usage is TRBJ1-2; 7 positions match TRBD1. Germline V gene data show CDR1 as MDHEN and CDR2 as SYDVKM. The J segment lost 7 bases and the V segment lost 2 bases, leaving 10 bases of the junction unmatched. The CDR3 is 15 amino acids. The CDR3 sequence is CASSLKPGQVFGYTF. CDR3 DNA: TGTGCCAGCAGTTTAAAGCCTGGACAGGTTTTTGGCTACACCTTC.

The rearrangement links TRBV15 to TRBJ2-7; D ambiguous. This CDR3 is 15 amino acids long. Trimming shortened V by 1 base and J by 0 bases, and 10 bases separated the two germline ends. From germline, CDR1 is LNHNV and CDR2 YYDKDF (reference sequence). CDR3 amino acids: CATSRGSTSSYEQYF. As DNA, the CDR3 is TGTGCCACCAGCAGAGGGTCAACCAGCTCCTACGAGCAGTACTTC.

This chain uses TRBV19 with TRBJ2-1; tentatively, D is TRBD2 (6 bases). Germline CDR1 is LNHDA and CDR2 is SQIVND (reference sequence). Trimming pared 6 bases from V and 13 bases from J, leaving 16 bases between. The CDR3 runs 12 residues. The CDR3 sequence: CASRTAGSPQFF. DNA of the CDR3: TGTGCCAGTAGGACGGCGGGGAGCCCCCAGTTCTTC. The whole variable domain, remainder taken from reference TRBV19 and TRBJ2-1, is DGGITQSPKYLFRKEGQNVTLSCEQNLNHDAMYWYRQDPGQGLRLIYYSQIVNDFQKGDIAEGYSVSREKKESFPLTVTSAQKNPTAFYLCASRTAGSPQFFGPGTRLTVL.

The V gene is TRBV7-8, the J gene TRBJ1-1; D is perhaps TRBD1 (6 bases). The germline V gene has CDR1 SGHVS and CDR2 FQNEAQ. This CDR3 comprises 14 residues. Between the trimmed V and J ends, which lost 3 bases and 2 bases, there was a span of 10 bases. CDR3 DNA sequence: TGTGCCAGCAGCTTTGGGACATACAACACTGAAGCTTTCTTT. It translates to CASSFGTYNTEAFF.

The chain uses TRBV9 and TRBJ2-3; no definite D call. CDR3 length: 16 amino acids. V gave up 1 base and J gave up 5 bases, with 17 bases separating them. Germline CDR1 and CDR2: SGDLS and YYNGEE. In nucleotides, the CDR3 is TGTGCCAGCAGCGTATCCCCAACCCTCGGCGGAGATACGCAGTATTTT. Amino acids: CASSVSPTLGGDTQYF.

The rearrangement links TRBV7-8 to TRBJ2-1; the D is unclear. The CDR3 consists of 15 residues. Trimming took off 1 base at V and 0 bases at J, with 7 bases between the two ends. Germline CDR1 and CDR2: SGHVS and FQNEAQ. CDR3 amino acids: CASSLVRFSYNEQFF. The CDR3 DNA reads TGTGCCAGCAGCTTAGTTCGGTTCTCCTACAATGAGCAGTTCTTC.

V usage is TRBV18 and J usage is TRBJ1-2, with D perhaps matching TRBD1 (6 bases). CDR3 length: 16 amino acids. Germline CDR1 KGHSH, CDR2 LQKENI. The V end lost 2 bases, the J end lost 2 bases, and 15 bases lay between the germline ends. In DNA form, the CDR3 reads TGTGCCAGCTCACCAATCCCAGGGGCCCTAAACTATGGCTACACCTTC. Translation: CASSPIPGALNYGYTF.

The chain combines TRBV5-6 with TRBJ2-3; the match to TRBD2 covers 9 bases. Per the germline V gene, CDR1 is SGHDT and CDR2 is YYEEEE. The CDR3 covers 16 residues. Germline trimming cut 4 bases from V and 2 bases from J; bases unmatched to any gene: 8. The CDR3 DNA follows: TGTGCCAGCAGCATGACTAGCGGTCCCCCCACAGATACGCAGTATTTT. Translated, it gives CASSMTSGPPTDTQYF.

The CDR3 DNA reads as TGTGCCAGCAGTTATCTCCAGGTACCCAATCAGCCCCAGCATTTT. Its translation is CASSYLQVPNQPQHF. This chain uses TRBV28 with TRBJ1-5; D unresolved. The CDR3 is made up of 15 amino acids. The germline gives CDR1 MDHEN, CDR2 SYDVKM. Trimming removed 4 bases at V and 3 bases at J, with 13 bases between.

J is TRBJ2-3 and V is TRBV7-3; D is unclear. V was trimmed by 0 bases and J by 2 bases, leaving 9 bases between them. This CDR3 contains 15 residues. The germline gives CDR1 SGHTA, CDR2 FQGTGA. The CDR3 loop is CASSLTRLYTDTQYF. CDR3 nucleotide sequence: TGTGCCAGCAGCTTAACTAGACTGTACACAGATACGCAGTATTTT.

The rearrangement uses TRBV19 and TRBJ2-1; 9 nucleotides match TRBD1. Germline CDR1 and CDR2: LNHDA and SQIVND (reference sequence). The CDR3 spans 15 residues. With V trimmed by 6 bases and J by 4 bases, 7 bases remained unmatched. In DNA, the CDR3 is TGTGCCAGTAGACAAACCGGGACAGGGTACAATGAGCAGTTCTTC. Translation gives CASRQTGTGYNEQFF.

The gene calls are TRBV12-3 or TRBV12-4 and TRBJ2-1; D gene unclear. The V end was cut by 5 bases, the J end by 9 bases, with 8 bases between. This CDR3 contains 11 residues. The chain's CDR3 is CASSGLGEQFF. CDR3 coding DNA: TGTGCCAGCAGTGGGCTGGGTGAGCAGTTCTTC.

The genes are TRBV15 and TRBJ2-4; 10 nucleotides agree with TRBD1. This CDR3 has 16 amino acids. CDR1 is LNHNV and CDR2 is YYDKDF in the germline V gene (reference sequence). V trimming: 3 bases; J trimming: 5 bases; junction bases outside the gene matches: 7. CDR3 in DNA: TGTGCCACCAGCAGCAACCGGGACAGGGGCCAAAACATTCAGTACTTC. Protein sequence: CATSSNRDRGQNIQYF.

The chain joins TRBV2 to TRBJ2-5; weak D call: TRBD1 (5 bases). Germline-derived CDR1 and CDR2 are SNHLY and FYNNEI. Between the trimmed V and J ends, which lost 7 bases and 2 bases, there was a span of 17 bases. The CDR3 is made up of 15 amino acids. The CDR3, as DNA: TGTGCCAGCATTATAGGGGTGGAATCGCAAGAGACCCAGTACTTC. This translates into CASIIGVESQETQYF.

The CDR3 sequence is CATSRGRDGNQPQHF. CDR3 nucleotide sequence: TGTGCCACCAGCAGAGGGAGGGATGGCAATCAGCCCCAGCATTTT. The J gene is TRBJ1-5, the V gene TRBV15; D call uncertain. Germline lookup yields CDR1 LNHNV and CDR2 YYDKDF (reference sequence). The V and J ends lost 1 base and 2 bases respectively, with 9 bases between them. The length of the CDR3 is 15 residues. Using reference TRBV15 and TRBJ1-5 for the parts outside the CDR3, the full variable domain is DAMVIQNPRYQVTQFGKPVTLSCSQTLNHNVMYWYQQKSSQAPKLLFHYYDKDFNNEADTPDNFQSRRPNTSFCFLDIRSPGLGDTAMYLCATSRGRDGNQPQHFGDGTRLSIL.

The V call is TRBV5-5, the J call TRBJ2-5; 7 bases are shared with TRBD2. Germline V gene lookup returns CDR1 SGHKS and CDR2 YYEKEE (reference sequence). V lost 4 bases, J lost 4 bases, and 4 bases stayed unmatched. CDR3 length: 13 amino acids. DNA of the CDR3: TGTGCCAGCAGCCGGACTAGTATAGAGACCCAGTACTTC. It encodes CASSRTSIETQYF.

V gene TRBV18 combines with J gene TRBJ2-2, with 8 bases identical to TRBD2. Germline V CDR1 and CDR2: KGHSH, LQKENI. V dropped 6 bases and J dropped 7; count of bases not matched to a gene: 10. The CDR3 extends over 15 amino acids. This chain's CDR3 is CASSPGLVGHGELFF. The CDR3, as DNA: TGTGCCAGCTCCCCGGGACTAGTGGGACACGGGGAGCTGTTTTTT.

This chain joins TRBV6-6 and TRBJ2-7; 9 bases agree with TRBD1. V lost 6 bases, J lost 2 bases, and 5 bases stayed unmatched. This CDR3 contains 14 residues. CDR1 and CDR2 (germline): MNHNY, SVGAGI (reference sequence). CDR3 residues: CASRLGQGTYEQYF. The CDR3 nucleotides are TGTGCCAGCAGACTAGGACAGGGGACCTACGAGCAGTACTTC.

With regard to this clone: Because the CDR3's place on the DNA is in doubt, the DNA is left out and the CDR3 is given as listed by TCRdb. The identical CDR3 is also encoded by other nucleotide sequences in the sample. CDR3 region: CASSEEVAGGIGYEQYF. The chain recombines TRBV6-1 with TRBJ2-7; the D call in the table, TRBD2, was not verified against the DNA. From its first to its last residue, the CDR3 has 17 amino acids. The germline gives CDR1 MNHNS, CDR2 SASEGT.

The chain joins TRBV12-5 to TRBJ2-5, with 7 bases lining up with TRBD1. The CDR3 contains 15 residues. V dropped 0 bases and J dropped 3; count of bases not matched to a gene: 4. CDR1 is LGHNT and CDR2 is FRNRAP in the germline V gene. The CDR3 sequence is CASGLVTGTEETQYF. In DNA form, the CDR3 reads TGTGCTAGTGGTTTGGTAACCGGGACAGAAGAGACCCAGTACTTC.

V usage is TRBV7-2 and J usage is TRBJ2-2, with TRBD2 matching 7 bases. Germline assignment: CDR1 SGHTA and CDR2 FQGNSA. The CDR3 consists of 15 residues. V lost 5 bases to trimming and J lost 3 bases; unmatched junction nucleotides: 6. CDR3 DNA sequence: TGTGCCAGCAGCATTAGCGGGTTCTACACCGGGGAGCTGTTTTTT. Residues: CASSISGFYTGELFF.

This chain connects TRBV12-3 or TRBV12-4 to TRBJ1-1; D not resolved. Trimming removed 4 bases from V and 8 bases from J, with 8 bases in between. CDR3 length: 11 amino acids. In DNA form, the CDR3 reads TGTGCCAGCAGTTACCACGGGGAAGCTTTCTTT. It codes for CASSYHGEAFF.

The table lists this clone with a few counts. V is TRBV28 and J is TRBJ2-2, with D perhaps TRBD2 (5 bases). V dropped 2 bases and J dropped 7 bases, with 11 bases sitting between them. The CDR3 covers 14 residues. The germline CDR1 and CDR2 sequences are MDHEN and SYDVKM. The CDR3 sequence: CASSLLARVGELFF. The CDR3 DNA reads TGTGCCAGCAGTTTACTAGCACGGGTCGGGGAGCTGTTTTTT. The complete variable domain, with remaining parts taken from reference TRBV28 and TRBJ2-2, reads DVKVTQSSRYLVKRTGEKVFLECVQDMDHENMFWYRQDPGLGLRLIYFSYDVKMKEKGDIPEGYSVSREKKERFSLILESASTNQTSMYLCASSLLARVGELFFGEGSRLTVL.

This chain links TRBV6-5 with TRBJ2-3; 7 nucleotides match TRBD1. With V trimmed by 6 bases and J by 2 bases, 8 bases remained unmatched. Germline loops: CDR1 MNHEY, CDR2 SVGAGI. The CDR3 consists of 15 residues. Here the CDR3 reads CASRAGQADTDTQYF. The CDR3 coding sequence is TGTGCCAGCAGAGCCGGACAGGCAGACACAGATACGCAGTATTTT.